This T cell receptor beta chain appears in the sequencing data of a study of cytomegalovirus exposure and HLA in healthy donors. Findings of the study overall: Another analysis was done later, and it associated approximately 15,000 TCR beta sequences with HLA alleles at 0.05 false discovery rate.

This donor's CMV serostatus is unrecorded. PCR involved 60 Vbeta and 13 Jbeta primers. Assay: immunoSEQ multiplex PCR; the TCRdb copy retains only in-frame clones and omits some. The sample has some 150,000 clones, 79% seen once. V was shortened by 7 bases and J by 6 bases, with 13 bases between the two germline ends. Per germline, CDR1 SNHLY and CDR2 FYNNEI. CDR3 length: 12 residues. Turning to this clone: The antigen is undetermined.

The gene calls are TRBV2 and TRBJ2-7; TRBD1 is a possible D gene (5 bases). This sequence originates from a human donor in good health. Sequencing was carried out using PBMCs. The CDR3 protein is CASMVGAAEQYF. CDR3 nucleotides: TGTGCCAGCATGGTAGGGGCGGCCGAGCAGTACTTC.